This TCR beta chain was obtained from a study of regulatory T cells in long-lasting Graves disease. CDR1 LGHDT and CDR2 YNNKEL come from the germline V gene (reference sequence). The CDR3 sequence is 15 residues long. V was cut by 4 bases and J by 3 bases, with 16 bases left in between. CDR3 regions were amplified by Arm-PCR using iRepertoire HTBI primers to build TCR beta libraries. TCRdb processed the multiplex PCR reads anew with MiXCR; each CDR3 protein has one entry. The table lists approximately 400,000 distinct CDR3 sequences, less than 25% of them singletons. Specified time point: persistent/refractory GD, antithyroid drugs over 5 years with positive TRAb. Extracted PBMC RNA gave rise to the TCR library. An endocrinology unit in Xi'an, China, supplied the patients.

The V gene is TRBV3-1, the J gene TRBJ2-7; the D call may be TRBD1 or TRBD2 (5 bases each). The clonotype was recovered from a female donor with Graves disease. Source: peripheral blood mononuclear cells (PBMCs), taken when the disease was refractory, from a patient treated with antithyroid drugs. CDR3 DNA sequence: TGTGCCAGCAGCCGGTCCGGGACCCCGTACTACGAGCAGTACTTC. Amino acid sequence: CASSRSGTPYYEQYF.